Given below is one TCR beta chain in context. Its antigen is not identified. The data were taken from a study of CD8 T cells in Susac syndrome. Study as a whole: Patients with Susac syndrome had blood drawn and were at that point therapy-naive, on corticosteroids, or on intravenous immunoglobulin alone.

Negative isolation was applied to CD8+ and CD4+ T cells, and FACS enrichment was applied to TEMRA cells. Study results and caveats: The study found that Susac CD8+ clonal expansion peaked in TEMRA cells and active patients.

Random hexamers were used to reverse transcribe the RNA input (0.5 to 1 ug). TCR beta CDR3 was amplified by immunoSEQ covering 54 Vbeta and 13 Jbeta. Each CDR3 protein gets one entry after TCRdb re-called the immunoSEQ multiplex PCR reads with MiXCR. The table records some 130,000 distinct CDR3 sequences, 95% of them present only once. CDR3 length: 15 amino acids. Between the trimmed V and J ends, which lost 5 bases and 0 bases, there was a span of 10 bases. Germline V gene data show CDR1 as MNHEY and CDR2 as SVGAGI. The receptor was isolated from a human donor with Susac syndrome. The chain joins TRBV6-5 to TRBJ1-4, with unresolved D. Input material: CD8+ T cells from PBMCs. The CDR3 bases are TGTGCCAGCAGTACCACCACAGCAACTAATGAAAAACTGTTTTTT. Translation: CASSTTTATNEKLFF.